These T cell receptor beta chains were read from a single sample in a study of T cells after yellow fever vaccination. Using its own MiXCR run on the 5' RACE reads, TCRdb lists one record per CDR3 protein. The data contain approximately 90,000 distinct CDR3 sequences, under 7% of them singletons. This specimen was CD8+ T cells sorted from PBMCs, taken 10 days after the yellow fever booster vaccination. The receptors shown here come from a man aged 18-30 years who received the YFV17D yellow fever vaccine. CDR3s include the opening cysteine and the closing phenylalanine or tryptophan. Fields, in order: V gene, J gene, D gene, clone size, CDR3 DNA, CDR3 protein. The D gene is left open where the match is weak. Expanded clones get a size class; other rows say once, few or many, or leave the size out.

v_gene: TRBV20-1; j_gene: TRBJ2-1; d_gene: NA; abundance: NA; CDR3nt: TGCAGTGCTAATCGGGGGGCCATCAATGAGCAGTTCTTC; CDR3aa: CSANRGAINEQFF
v_gene: TRBV4-2; j_gene: TRBJ2-5; d_gene: NA; abundance: few; CDR3nt: TGTGCCAGCAGCCCAAGCGTAGGGCCTGAGACCCAGTACTTC; CDR3aa: CASSPSVGPETQYF
v_gene: TRBV7-2; j_gene: TRBJ2-5; d_gene: TRBD2; abundance: NA; CDR3nt: TGTGCCAGCAGCTTATATAGGACTAGCCAGGAGACGACCCAGTACTTC; CDR3aa: CASSLYRTSQETTQYF
v_gene: TRBV7-8; j_gene: TRBJ2-1; d_gene: NA; abundance: NA; CDR3nt: TGTGCCAGCAGCTTTGGGACCAACTACAATGAGCAGTTCTTC; CDR3aa: CASSFGTNYNEQFF
v_gene: TRBV7-9; j_gene: TRBJ2-5; d_gene: TRBD2; abundance: few; CDR3nt: TGTGCCAGCAGCTTCGGACTAGCGGGGCAAGAGACCCAGTACTTC; CDR3aa: CASSFGLAGQETQYF
v_gene: TRBV7-9; j_gene: TRBJ2-3; d_gene: TRBD2; abundance: few; CDR3nt: TGTGCCAGCAGCCCCGTCGGGGGGAGCGATACGCAGTATTTT; CDR3aa: CASSPVGGSDTQYF
v_gene: TRBV10-3; j_gene: TRBJ2-6; d_gene: NA; abundance: NA; CDR3nt: TGTGCCATCAGTGATACCAGGGAGGCCAACGTCCTGACTTTC; CDR3aa: CAISDTREANVLTF
v_gene: TRBV6-6; j_gene: TRBJ2-5; d_gene: NA; abundance: many; CDR3nt: TGTGCCAGCAGTCCGAAGACAGAGACTCAAGAGACCCAGTACTTC; CDR3aa: CASSPKTETQETQYF
v_gene: TRBV24-1; j_gene: TRBJ2-1; d_gene: NA; abundance: few; CDR3nt: TGTGCCACCAGTGAGGCGGAAACCTACAATGAGCAGTTCTTC; CDR3aa: CATSEAETYNEQFF
v_gene: TRBV5-4; j_gene: TRBJ1-2; d_gene: NA; abundance: NA; CDR3nt: TGTGCCAGCAGGGATACAGGGAATGGACGATATGGCTACACCTTC; CDR3aa: CASRDTGNGRYGYTF
v_gene: TRBV5-5; j_gene: TRBJ1-1; d_gene: TRBD1; abundance: NA; CDR3nt: TGTGCCAGCAGCTTAAGACAGGGGCTAGTTCTCGCTGAAGCTTTCTTT; CDR3aa: CASSLRQGLVLAEAFF
v_gene: TRBV4-1; j_gene: TRBJ1-1; d_gene: NA; abundance: NA; CDR3nt: TGCGCCAGCAGCCAAGATTCGGGGGATGAAGCTTTCTTT; CDR3aa: CASSQDSGDEAFF
v_gene: TRBV10-3; j_gene: TRBJ2-1; d_gene: NA; abundance: few; CDR3nt: TGTGCCGCCACGGTAGGAAATGAGCAGTTCTTC; CDR3aa: CAATVGNEQFF
v_gene: TRBV6-1; j_gene: TRBJ2-1; d_gene: NA; abundance: NA; CDR3nt: TGTGCCAGCACATCCCAGGACTCGAGCTCCTACAATGAGCAGTTCTTC; CDR3aa: CASTSQDSSSYNEQFF